Reported below is one T cell receptor beta chain. Its antigen is unknown. No base quality information exists; no much larger clone differs at one position. Library preparation employed the immunoSEQ multiplex PCR assay. Not all clones reach the TCRdb copy of this immuneACCESS table, which keeps in-frame sequences only. Checked studies attribute under half of the gap to unresolved V genes and leave the rest unexplained. The sample data list tens of thousands of clones, and around 90% of these were observed just once. Of the sample, more than 2% falls within the top ten clones. The data originate from a study of T cell changes during pregnancy in multiple sclerosis (dated by TCRdb to between 2018 and 2021). In the study overall: In women with multiple sclerosis, the researchers looked at how the T cell repertoire shifted as pregnancy progressed.

Reading from cysteine to phenylalanine, the CDR3 counts 12 amino acids. The sequence is cut down to CDR3 DNA, 36 bases in frame from base 1. According to the germline V gene, CDR1 reads MNHEY and CDR2 reads SVGAGI. Deletion took 5 bases off V and 6 bases off J, with a span of 11 bases between the germline ends. This TCR was sampled from a female donor in good health, enrolled as a control in a pregnancy study. This sequence uses TRBV6-5 and TRBJ2-7; a tentative D match to TRBD2 spans 6 bases. The sample here was peripheral blood, taken in the second trimester of pregnancy. In nucleotides, the sequence is TGTGCCAGCAGTCCGGGGGTGTCCGAGCAGTACTTC. The translation is CASSPGVSEQYF.